Shown below are 5 T cell receptor beta chains from a single sample sequenced in a study of T cells expressing NK-cell markers. Reanalyzing the 5' RACE reads, TCRdb keeps one entry per CDR3 protein, without DNA. This table lists approximately 380,000 distinct CDR3 sequences. What was sequenced was blood T cells: a sorted CD56 or NKG2C T cell subset, CD4+ or CD8+ T cells, or bulk PBMC T cells (not recorded which). The origin of the receptors is a man aged 18 to 69 in good health.

The chain is built from TRBV20-1 and TRBJ2-1; TCRdb's D call of TRBD1 is untestable without DNA. The CDR3 is 14 amino acids. Germline V gives CDR1 DFQATT, CDR2 SNEGSKA (reference sequence). The CDR3 region is CSARAGTGRIEQFF.

The rearrangement links TRBV6-5 to TRBJ2-1; TCRdb's D gene call, TRBD2, goes unchecked for lack of DNA. The CDR3 has 16 amino acids. Germline CDR1 is MNHEY and CDR2 is SVGAGI. CDR3 loop: CASSSHLAGGYNEQFF.

The V and J genes are TRBV19 and TRBJ1-6; TCRdb's assignment of TRBD1 cannot be checked, as there is no DNA. CDR1 LNHDA and CDR2 SQIVND come from the germline V gene (reference sequence). This CDR3 is built from 15 residues. CDR3 residues: CASTRTGVDNSPLHF.

The gene calls are TRBV2 and TRBJ2-7; without DNA, the TCRdb call of TRBD1 cannot be checked. The CDR3 runs 17 residues. Per the germline V gene, CDR1 is SNHLY and CDR2 is FYNNEI. The CDR3 sequence is CASSDPGHLASSYEQYF.

The chain recombines TRBV28 with TRBJ2-7. The CDR3 runs 13 residues. From germline, CDR1 is MDHEN and CDR2 SYDVKM. CDR3 sequence reads: CASTSNFGYEQYF. Complete variable domain (other parts from reference TRBV28 and TRBJ2-7): DVKVTQSSRYLVKRTGEKVFLECVQDMDHENMFWYRQDPGLGLRLIYFSYDVKMKEKGDIPEGYSVSREKKERFSLILESASTNQTSMYLCASTSNFGYEQYFGPGTRLTVT.